Detailed here is one TCR beta chain. Germline V gene sequence: CDR1 SGDLS, CDR2 YYNGEE. This CDR3 is 16 amino acids long. With 4 bases removed from V and 0 bases from J, the gap between germline ends came to 14 bases. The sample is drawn from a study of blood T cell repertoires in COVID-19. Study details: Researchers got acute and convalescent COVID-19 samples from the United States, Italy and Spain. Sources were T cells, B-cell-depleted T cells, or PBMCs; the material itself was cDNA or gDNA.

Clones were read by immunoSEQ multiplex PCR, and TCRdb kept only the in-frame ones, dropping some. This sample has around 150,000 clones, with around 80% found just once. This clonotype was obtained from a woman of 80 years or more in a cohort sampled during active or convalescent COVID-19. The material sequenced was peripheral blood. The V call is TRBV9, the J call TRBJ1-3, with D maybe TRBD1 (6 bases). This chain's CDR3 is CASSPRTVSSGNTIYF. The CDR3 DNA follows: TGTGCCAGCAGCCCTCGGACAGTAAGCTCTGGAAACACCATATATTTT.